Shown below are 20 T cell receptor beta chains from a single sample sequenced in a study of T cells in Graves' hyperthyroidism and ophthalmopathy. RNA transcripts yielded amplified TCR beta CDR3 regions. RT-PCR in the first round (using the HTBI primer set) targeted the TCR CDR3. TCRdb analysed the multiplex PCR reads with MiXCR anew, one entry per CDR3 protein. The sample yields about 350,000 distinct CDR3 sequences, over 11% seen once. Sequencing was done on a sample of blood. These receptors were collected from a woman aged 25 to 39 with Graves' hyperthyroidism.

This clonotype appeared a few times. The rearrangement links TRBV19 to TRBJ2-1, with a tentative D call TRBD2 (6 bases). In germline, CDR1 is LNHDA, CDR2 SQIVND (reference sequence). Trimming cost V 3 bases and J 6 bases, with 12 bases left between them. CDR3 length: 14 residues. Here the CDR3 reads CASSILSGVNEQFF. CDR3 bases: TGTGCCAGTAGTATTCTCTCGGGGGTCAATGAGCAGTTCTTC.

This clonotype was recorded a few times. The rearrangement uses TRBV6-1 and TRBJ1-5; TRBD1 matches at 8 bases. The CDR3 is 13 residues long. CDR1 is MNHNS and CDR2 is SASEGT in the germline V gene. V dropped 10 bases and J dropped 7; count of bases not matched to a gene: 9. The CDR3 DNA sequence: TGTGCCACCACATTGGACAGGGCCCAGCCCCAGCATTTT. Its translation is CATTLDRAQPQHF.

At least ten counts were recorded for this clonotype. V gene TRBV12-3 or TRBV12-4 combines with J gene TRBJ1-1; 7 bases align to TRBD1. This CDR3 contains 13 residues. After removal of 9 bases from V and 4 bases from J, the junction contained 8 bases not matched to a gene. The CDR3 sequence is CASITRGITEAFF. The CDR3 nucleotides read TGTGCCAGTATAACCAGGGGGATCACTGAAGCTTTCTTT.

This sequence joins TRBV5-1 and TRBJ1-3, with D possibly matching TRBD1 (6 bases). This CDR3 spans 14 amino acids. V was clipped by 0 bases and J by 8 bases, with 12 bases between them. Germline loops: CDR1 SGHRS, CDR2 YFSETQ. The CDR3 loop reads CASSLDRVGDTIYF. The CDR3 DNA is TGCGCCAGCAGCTTGGACAGGGTGGGGGACACCATATATTTT.

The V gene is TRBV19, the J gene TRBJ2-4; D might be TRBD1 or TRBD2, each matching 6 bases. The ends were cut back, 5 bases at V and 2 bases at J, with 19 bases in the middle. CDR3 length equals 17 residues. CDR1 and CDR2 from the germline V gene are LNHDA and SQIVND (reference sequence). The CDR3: CASSPAGGPVTKNIQYF. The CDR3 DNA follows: TGTGCCAGTAGTCCGGCTGGGGGGCCCGTTACCAAAAACATTCAGTACTTC.

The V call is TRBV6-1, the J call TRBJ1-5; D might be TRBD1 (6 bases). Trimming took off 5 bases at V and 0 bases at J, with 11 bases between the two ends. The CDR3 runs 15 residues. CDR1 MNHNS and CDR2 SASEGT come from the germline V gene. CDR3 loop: CASSPQGVSNQPQHF. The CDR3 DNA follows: TGTGCCAGCAGTCCACAGGGAGTTAGCAATCAGCCCCAGCATTTT.

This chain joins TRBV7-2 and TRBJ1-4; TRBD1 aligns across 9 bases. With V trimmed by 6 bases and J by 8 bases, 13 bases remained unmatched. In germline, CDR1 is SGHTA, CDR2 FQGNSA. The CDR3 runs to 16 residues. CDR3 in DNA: TGTGCCAGCAGACCCGGACCGGGACAGGGATCCGAAAAACTGTTTTTT. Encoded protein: CASRPGPGQGSEKLFF.

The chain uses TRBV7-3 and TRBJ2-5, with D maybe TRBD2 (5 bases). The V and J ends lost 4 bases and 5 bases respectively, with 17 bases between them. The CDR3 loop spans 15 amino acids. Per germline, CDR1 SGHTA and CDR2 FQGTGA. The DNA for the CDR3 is TGTGCCAGCAGCTCCACGGTCGGGGTCGGGGAGACCCAGTACTTC. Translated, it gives CASSSTVGVGETQYF. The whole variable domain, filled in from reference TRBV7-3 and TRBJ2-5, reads GAGVSQTPSNKVTEKGKYVELRCDPISGHTALYWYRQSLGQGPEFLIYFQGTGAADDSGLPNDRFFAVRPEGSVSTLKIQRTERGDSAVYLCASSSTVGVGETQYFGPGTRLLVL.

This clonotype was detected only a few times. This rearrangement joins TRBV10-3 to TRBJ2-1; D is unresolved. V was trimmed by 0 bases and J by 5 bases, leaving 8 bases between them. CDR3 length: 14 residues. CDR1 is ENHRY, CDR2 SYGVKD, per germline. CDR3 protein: CAISESSFDNEQFF. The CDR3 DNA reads TGTGCCATCAGTGAGTCGTCCTTTGACAATGAGCAGTTCTTC.

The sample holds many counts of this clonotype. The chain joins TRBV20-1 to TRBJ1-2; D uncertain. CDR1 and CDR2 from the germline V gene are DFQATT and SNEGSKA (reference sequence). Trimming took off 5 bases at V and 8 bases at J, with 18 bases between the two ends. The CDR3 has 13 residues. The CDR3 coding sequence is TGCAGTGCTGCCATTCGTTCAATTGGGGGCTACACCTTC. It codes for CSAAIRSIGGYTF.

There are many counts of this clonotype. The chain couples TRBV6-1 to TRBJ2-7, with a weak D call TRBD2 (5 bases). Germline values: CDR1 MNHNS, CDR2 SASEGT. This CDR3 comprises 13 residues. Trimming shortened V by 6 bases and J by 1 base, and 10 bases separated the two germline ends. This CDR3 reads CASRGGFSYEQYF. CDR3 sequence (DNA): TGTGCCAGCAGGGGCGGGTTTTCCTACGAGCAGTACTTC.

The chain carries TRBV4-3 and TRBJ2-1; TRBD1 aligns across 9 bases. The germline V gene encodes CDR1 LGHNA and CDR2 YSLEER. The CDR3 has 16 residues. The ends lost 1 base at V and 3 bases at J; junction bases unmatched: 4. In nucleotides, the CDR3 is TGCGCCAGCAGCCAAGGGGACAGGGTGAGCTACAATGAGCAGTTCTTC. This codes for CASSQGDRVSYNEQFF.

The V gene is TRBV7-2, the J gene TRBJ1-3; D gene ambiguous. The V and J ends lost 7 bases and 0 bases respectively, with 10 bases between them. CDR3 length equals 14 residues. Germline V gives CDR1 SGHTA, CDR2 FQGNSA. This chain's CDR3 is CASTRLISGNTIYF. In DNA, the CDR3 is TGTGCCAGCACAAGGCTTATCTCTGGAAACACCATATATTTT.

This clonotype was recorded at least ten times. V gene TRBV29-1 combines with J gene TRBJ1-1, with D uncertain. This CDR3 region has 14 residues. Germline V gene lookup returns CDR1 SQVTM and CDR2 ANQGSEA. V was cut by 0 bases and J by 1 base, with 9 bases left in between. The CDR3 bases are TGCAGCGTTGAAGAGGGTCATAGGAACACTGAAGCTTTCTTT. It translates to CSVEEGHRNTEAFF.

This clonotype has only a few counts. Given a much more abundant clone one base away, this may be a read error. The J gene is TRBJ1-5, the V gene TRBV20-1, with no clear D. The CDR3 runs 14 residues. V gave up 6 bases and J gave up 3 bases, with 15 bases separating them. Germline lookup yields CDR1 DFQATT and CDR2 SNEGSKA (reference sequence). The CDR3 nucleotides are TGCAGTGCAAAGGGAGGCAGCGACAATCAGCCCCAGCATTTT. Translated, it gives CSAKGGSDNQPQHF.

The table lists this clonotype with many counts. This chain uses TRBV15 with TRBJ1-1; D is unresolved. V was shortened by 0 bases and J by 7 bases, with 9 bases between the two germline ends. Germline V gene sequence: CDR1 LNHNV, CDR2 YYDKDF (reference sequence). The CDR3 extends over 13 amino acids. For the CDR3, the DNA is TGTGCCACCAGCAGAGATAGGACTCATGAAGCTTTCTTT. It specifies CATSRDRTHEAFF.

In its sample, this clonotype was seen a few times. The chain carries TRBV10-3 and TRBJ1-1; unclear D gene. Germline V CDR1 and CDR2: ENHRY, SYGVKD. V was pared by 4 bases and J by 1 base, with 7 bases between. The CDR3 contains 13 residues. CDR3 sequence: CAISVRRNTEAFF. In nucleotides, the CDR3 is TGTGCCATCAGTGTCCGGCGGAACACTGAAGCTTTCTTT.

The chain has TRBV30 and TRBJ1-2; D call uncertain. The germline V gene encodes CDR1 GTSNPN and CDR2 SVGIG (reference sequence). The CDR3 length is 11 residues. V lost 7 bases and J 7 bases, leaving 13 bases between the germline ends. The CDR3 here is CAYQWWGGYTF. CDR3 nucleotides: TGTGCCTACCAGTGGTGGGGTGGCTACACCTTC.

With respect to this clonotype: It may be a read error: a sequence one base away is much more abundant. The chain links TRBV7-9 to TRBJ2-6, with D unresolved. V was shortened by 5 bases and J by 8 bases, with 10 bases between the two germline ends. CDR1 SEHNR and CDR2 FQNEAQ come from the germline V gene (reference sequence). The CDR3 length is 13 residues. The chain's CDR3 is CASSPVGTNVLTF. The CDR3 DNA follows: TGTGCCAGCAGCCCTGTGGGGACCAACGTCCTGACTTTC.

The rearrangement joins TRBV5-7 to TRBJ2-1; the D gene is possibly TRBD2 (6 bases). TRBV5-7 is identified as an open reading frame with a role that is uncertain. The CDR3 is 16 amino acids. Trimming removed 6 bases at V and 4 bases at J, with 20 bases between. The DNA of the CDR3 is TGTGCCAGCACCCTTACGGGGGAACCAGGGTACAATGAGCAGTTCTTC. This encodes CASTLTGEPGYNEQFF.